This TCR beta chain was recovered during a study of T cell changes during pregnancy in multiple sclerosis. Germline CDR1 and CDR2: SGHRS and YFSETQ. Trimming took 4 bases from V and 5 from J; bases not matched to a gene: 5. CDR3 length: 15 amino acids. Here immunoSEQ multiplex PCR was the method, and the copy in TCRdb shows in-frame clones only, minus some. The sample lists fewer than 90,000 clones, around 93% seen once, with around 1.4% in the top ten. The sequence came from a female donor in good health, enrolled as a control in a pregnancy study. The chain links TRBV5-1 to TRBJ2-2, with 10 bases identical to TRBD1. Sequenced material: peripheral blood, taken in the third trimester of pregnancy. The CDR3 bases are TGCGCCAGCAGCAGTAGGACAGGGGGGACCGGGGAGCTGTTTTTT. Its translation: CASSSRTGGTGELFF.